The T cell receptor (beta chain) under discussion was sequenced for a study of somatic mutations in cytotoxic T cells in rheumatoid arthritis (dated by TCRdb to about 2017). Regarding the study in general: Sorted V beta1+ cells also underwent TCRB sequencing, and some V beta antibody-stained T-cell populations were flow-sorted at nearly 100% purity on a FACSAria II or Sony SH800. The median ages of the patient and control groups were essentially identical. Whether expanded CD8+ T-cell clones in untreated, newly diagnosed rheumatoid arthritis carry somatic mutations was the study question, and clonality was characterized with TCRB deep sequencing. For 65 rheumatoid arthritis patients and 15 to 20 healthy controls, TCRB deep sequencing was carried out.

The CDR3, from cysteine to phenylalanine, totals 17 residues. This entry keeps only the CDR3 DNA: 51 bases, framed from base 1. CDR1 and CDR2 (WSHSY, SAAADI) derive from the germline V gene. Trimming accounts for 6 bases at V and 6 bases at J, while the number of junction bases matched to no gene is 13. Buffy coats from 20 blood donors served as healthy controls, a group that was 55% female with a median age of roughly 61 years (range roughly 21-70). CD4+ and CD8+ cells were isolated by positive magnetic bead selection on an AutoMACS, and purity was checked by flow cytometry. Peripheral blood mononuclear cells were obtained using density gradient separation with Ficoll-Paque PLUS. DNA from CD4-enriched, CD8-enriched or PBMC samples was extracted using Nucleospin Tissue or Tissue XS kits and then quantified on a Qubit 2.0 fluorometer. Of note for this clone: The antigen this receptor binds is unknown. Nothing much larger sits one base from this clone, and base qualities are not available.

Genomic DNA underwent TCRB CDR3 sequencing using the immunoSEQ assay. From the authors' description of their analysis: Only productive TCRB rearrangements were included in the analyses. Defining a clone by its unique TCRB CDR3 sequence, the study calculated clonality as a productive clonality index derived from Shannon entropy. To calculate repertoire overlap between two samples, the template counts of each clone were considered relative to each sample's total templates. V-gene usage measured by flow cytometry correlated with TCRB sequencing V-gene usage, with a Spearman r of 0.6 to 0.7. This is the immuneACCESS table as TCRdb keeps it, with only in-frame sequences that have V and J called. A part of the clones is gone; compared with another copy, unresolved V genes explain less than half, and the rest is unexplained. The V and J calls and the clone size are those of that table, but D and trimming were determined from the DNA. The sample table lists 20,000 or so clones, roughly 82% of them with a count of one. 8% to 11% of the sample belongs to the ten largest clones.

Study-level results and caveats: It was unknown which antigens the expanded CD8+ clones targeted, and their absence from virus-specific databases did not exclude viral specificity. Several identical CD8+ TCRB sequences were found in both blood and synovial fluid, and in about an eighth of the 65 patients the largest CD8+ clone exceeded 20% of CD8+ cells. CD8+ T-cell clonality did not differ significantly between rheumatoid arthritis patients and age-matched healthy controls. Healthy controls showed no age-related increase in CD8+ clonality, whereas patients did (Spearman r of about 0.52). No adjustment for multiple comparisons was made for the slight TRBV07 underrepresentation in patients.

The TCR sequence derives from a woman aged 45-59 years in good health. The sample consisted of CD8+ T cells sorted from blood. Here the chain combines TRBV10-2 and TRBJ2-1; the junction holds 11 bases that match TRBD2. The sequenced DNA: TGCGCCAGCAGCCCCGGGACTAGCGGCTCCGCTCGCAATGAGCAGTTCTTC. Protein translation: CASSPGTSGSARNEQFF.